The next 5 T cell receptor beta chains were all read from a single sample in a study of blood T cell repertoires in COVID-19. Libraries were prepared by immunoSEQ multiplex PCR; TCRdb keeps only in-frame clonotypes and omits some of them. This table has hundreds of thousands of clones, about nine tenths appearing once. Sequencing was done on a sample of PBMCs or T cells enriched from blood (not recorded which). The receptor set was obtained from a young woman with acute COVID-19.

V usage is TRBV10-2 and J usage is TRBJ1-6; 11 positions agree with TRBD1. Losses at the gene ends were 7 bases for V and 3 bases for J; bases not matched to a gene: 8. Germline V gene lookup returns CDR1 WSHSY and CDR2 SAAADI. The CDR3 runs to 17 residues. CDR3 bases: TGCGCCAGCACCCCGGACAGGGGGCCCCTCTATAATTCACCCCTCCACTTT. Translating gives CASTPDRGPLYNSPLHF.

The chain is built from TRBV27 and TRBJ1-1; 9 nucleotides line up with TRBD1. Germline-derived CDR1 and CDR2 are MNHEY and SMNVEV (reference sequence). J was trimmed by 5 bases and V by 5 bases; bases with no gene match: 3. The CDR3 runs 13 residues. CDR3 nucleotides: TGTGCCAGCAGTAGGGACAGGGTAACTGAAGCTTTCTTT. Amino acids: CASSRDRVTEAFF.

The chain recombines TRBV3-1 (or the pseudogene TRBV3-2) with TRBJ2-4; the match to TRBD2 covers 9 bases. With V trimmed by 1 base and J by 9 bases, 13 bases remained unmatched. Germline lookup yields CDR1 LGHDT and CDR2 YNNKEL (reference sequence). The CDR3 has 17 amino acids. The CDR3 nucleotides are TGTGCCAGCAGCCAAGTGTCGGATAGCGGGGGACGGCGCATTCAGTACTTC. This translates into CASSQVSDSGGRRIQYF.

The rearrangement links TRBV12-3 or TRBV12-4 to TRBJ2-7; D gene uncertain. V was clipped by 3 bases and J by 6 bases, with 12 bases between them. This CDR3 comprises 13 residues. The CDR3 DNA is TGTGCCAGCAGTTTTGGCGAGGTAGGCGAGCAGTACTTC. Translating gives CASSFGEVGEQYF.

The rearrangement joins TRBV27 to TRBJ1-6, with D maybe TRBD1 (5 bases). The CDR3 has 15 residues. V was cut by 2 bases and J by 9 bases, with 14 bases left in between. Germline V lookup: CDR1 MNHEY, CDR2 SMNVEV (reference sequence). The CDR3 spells CASSLRVEGTSPLHF. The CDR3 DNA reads TGTGCCAGCAGTTTAAGGGTGGAGGGGACTTCACCCCTCCACTTT.